Listed here are 10 T cell receptor beta chains from one sample, sequenced in a study of blood T cell repertoires in COVID-19. Repertoires were generated with immunoSEQ multiplex PCR, while TCRdb's copy carries only in-frame clones and drops some. Seen here are some 70,000 clones, approximately 90% observed once, and the top ten hold about 6%. The sequencing input was peripheral blood. The receptors here all came from a woman between 70 and 85 years old with acute or convalescent COVID-19.

The gene calls are TRBV2 and TRBJ1-2, with D tentatively TRBD1 (5 bases). V lost 4 bases, J lost 3 bases, and 9 bases lay in between. Germline CDR1 SNHLY, CDR2 FYNNEI. The CDR3 runs 13 residues. The CDR3 loop is CASSVGVDYGYTF. CDR3 in DNA: TGTGCCAGCAGTGTAGGGGTTGACTATGGCTACACCTTC.

The genes are TRBV6-5 and TRBJ1-3, with D possibly TRBD1 on 5 matching bases. V lost 2 bases to trimming and J lost 4 bases, with 12 bases between them. Germline V gene data show CDR1 as MNHEY and CDR2 as SVGAGI. The CDR3 extends over 15 amino acids. The CDR3 DNA reads as TGTGCCAGCAGTTACGAAGGGGCGAAGGGAAACACCATATATTTT. Its protein product is CASSYEGAKGNTIYF.

This clone was observed a single time. This chain uses TRBV7-9 with TRBJ2-2; D uncertain. The CDR3 spans 19 residues. With 1 base removed from V and 1 base from J, the gap between germline ends came to 19 bases. Germline assignment: CDR1 SEHNR and CDR2 FQNEAQ (reference sequence). The CDR3: CASSLDRACGSKNTGELFF. Written as DNA, the CDR3 is TGTGCCAGCAGCTTAGATCGCGCCTGCGGCAGTAAGAACACCGGGGAGCTGTTTTTT.

The chain has TRBV7-8 and TRBJ1-6, with 7 bases fitting TRBD1. CDR3 length: 17 residues. V lost 4 bases and J lost 4; bases outside the gene matches: 10. The germline CDR1 and CDR2 sequences are SGHVS and FQNEAQ. Written as DNA, the CDR3 is TGTGCCAGCAGCTCATCGACAGGGTCCCTGTATAATTCACCCCTCCACTTT. This codes for CASSSSTGSLYNSPLHF.

CDR3 DNA: TGTGCCAGCTACCAACAGGGGAACACTGAAGCTTTCTTT. Its protein is CASYQQGNTEAFF. The chain has TRBV28 and TRBJ1-1; maybe TRBD1 (6 bases). Trimming stripped 8 bases from V and 1 base from J, with 11 bases between. The germline gives CDR1 MDHEN, CDR2 SYDVKM. The CDR3 spans 13 residues.

The count of this clone is one. V is TRBV2 and J is TRBJ1-2, with D tentatively TRBD1 (6 bases). Germline CDR1 reads SNHLY; CDR2 reads FYNNEI. The CDR3 consists of 14 residues. V was cut by 5 bases and J by 4 bases, with 14 bases left in between. The CDR3 coding sequence is TGTGCCAGCAGTTTGGACAGTCAGAGCTATGGCTACACCTTC. It specifies CASSLDSQSYGYTF.

This clone was seen more than once but under ten times. The chain couples TRBV24-1 to TRBJ1-1; D is uncertain. Germline V gene data show CDR1 as KGHDR and CDR2 as SFDVKD. The germline V and J ends were trimmed by 4 bases and 1 base, with 12 bases remaining between them. CDR3 length: 15 residues. The CDR3 reads CATSDSGSSNTEAFF. The CDR3 DNA is TGTGCCACCAGTGACTCAGGCTCGTCGAACACTGAAGCTTTCTTT.

The chain recombines TRBV4-1 with TRBJ1-4, with D uncertain. The CDR3 contains 13 residues. The V end was cut by 4 bases, the J end by 13 bases, with 16 bases between. Germline lookup yields CDR1 MGHRA and CDR2 YSYEKL. The CDR3 DNA reads TGCGCCAGCAGCCTCGGACGAGGGAGAGGACTGTTTTTT. This codes for CASSLGRGRGLFF.

The chain links TRBV3-1 (or the pseudogene TRBV3-2) to TRBJ1-1; D remains unclear. The V and J ends lost 0 bases and 7 bases respectively, with 18 bases between them. The CDR3 length is 16 residues. CDR1 LGHDT and CDR2 YNNKEL come from the germline V gene (reference sequence). The CDR3 protein is CASSQDLLRGINEAFF. The CDR3 bases are TGTGCCAGCAGCCAAGATCTCCTACGGGGTATCAATGAAGCTTTCTTT.

The rearrangement joins TRBV28 to TRBJ2-3; D unclear. Trimming pared 6 bases from V and 6 bases from J, leaving 10 bases between. This CDR3 contains 12 residues. Germline lookup yields CDR1 MDHEN and CDR2 SYDVKM. For the CDR3, the DNA is TGTGCCAGCAGGGGCCGTAGGGATACGCAGTATTTT. Encoded protein: CASRGRRDTQYF.